This T cell receptor (beta chain) is from a study of cytomegalovirus exposure and HLA in healthy donors. Whole-study context: Genetic ancestry analysis placed more than 80% of the approximately 400 donors that were genotyped in the Caucasian-associated cluster.

Researchers ran the PCR with 60 Vbeta and 13 Jbeta primers. Produced via immunoSEQ multiplex PCR; TCRdb's table is partial and in-frame only. The sample contains 100,000 or so clones, about 69% of which appear only once. Germline V CDR1 and CDR2: MNHNY, SVGAGI (reference sequence). Trimming took 6 bases from V and 3 from J; bases not matched to a gene: 2. The CDR3 runs to 13 residues. The sample was PBMCs. V is TRBV6-6 and J is TRBJ2-7; 10 bases map to TRBD2. The sequence derives from a man aged 35 to 55 in good health and CMV-seronegative. CDR3 amino acids: CASSGTSVYEQYF. The CDR3 DNA sequence: TGTGCCAGCAGCGGGACTAGCGTCTACGAGCAGTACTTC.